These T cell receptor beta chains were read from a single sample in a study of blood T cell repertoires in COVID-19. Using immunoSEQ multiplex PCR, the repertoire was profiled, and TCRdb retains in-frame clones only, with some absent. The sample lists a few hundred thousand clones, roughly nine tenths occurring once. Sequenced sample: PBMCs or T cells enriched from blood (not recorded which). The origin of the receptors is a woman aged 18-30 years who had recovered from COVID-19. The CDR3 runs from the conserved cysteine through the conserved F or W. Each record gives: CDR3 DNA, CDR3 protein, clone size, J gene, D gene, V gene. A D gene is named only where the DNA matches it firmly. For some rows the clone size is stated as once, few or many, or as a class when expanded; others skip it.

CDR3nt: TGTGCCAGTAGTTCAAGGACAGGGGGCTTATCGGAAAAACTGTTTTTT
CDR3aa: CASSSRTGGLSEKLFF
abundance: NA
j_gene: TRBJ1-4
d_gene: TRBD1
v_gene: TRBV19

CDR3nt: TGTGCCAGCAGCATACAACAGGGGGCGGGTGAAAAACTGTTTTTT
CDR3aa: CASSIQQGAGEKLFF
abundance: NA
j_gene: TRBJ1-4
d_gene: TRBD1
v_gene: TRBV11-2

CDR3nt: TGTGCCAGCACCCCGACAGGGGGGGCGAGTGAAGCTTTCTTT
CDR3aa: CASTPTGGASEAFF
abundance: NA
j_gene: TRBJ1-1
d_gene: TRBD1
v_gene: TRBV19

CDR3nt: TGCGCCAGCAGCTCGCGACTAGCGGGGGATCAAGAGACCCAGTACTTC
CDR3aa: CASSSRLAGDQETQYF
abundance: NA
j_gene: TRBJ2-5
d_gene: TRBD2
v_gene: TRBV5-1

CDR3nt: TGTGCCATCAACACAGGGTTTGGCTACACCTTC
CDR3aa: CAINTGFGYTF
abundance: NA
j_gene: TRBJ1-2
d_gene: NA
v_gene: TRBV10-3

CDR3nt: TGCGCCAGCAGCTTGGAGGGGTATGAAGATCAGCCCCAGCATTTT
CDR3aa: CASSLEGYEDQPQHF
abundance: NA
j_gene: TRBJ1-5
d_gene: NA
v_gene: TRBV5-1

CDR3nt: TGTGCCAGCAGTAACCGGGACAGGGTAACCGGGGAGCTGTTTTTT
CDR3aa: CASSNRDRVTGELFF
abundance: NA
j_gene: TRBJ2-2
d_gene: TRBD1
v_gene: TRBV6-2/TRBV6-3

CDR3nt: TGCGCCAGCAGGTCGGGACTTAGCAATCAGCCCCAGCATTTT
CDR3aa: CASRSGLSNQPQHF
abundance: few
j_gene: TRBJ1-5
d_gene: NA
v_gene: TRBV10-2

CDR3nt: TGTGCCAGTAGGGGGGCTTATCAAGAGACCCAGTACTTC
CDR3aa: CASRGAYQETQYF
abundance: NA
j_gene: TRBJ2-5
d_gene: NA
v_gene: TRBV19

CDR3nt: TGTGCCAGCAGTTTCCGGGACAGGGTCGACGAGCAGTACTTC
CDR3aa: CASSFRDRVDEQYF
abundance: NA
j_gene: TRBJ2-7
d_gene: TRBD1
v_gene: TRBV27

CDR3nt: TGCGCCAGCAGCTTGGCCGCGGGGGCAGTAGGGAACACTGAAGCTTTCTTT
CDR3aa: CASSLAAGAVGNTEAFF
abundance: NA
j_gene: TRBJ1-1
d_gene: NA
v_gene: TRBV5-1

CDR3nt: TGTGCCAGCAGCGCCGGACAGGGTCGGGATGAAAAACTGTTTTTT
CDR3aa: CASSAGQGRDEKLFF
abundance: NA
j_gene: TRBJ1-4
d_gene: TRBD1
v_gene: TRBV5-6

CDR3nt: TGTGCCAGTAGTATCCCGGGGACAGATACGCAGTATTTT
CDR3aa: CASSIPGTDTQYF
abundance: NA
j_gene: TRBJ2-3
d_gene: NA
v_gene: TRBV19

CDR3nt: TGTGCCAGCAGCTCGCAGGGAGGGGACTACAATGAGCAGTTCTTC
CDR3aa: CASSSQGGDYNEQFF
abundance: NA
j_gene: TRBJ2-1
d_gene: TRBD2
v_gene: TRBV7-2

CDR3nt: TGCGCCAGCCGTCTACAGGGGGCCCCTGAAGCTTTCTTT
CDR3aa: CASRLQGAPEAFF
abundance: NA
j_gene: TRBJ1-1
d_gene: TRBD1
v_gene: TRBV5-1

CDR3nt: TGTGCCAGCAGCTCCGGACAGGGCCTCTACGAGCAGTACTTC
CDR3aa: CASSSGQGLYEQYF
abundance: NA
j_gene: TRBJ2-7
d_gene: TRBD1
v_gene: TRBV5-5

CDR3nt: TGTGCCAGCAGTCTTGGACAACAAGAGACCCAGTACTTC
CDR3aa: CASSLGQQETQYF
abundance: NA
j_gene: TRBJ2-5
d_gene: NA
v_gene: TRBV3-1/TRBV3-2

CDR3nt: TGCGCCAGCAGCTCTATCACAGGGGGCTCCTACGAGCAGTACTTC
CDR3aa: CASSSITGGSYEQYF
abundance: NA
j_gene: TRBJ2-7
d_gene: TRBD1
v_gene: TRBV5-1

CDR3nt: TGTGCCAGCAGCTGGACAGGGAATCCCTACAATGAGCAGTTCTTC
CDR3aa: CASSWTGNPYNEQFF
abundance: NA
j_gene: TRBJ2-1
d_gene: TRBD1
v_gene: TRBV7-9

CDR3nt: TGTGCCAGCAGCTGGACAGGGAAGGGCTACACCTTC
CDR3aa: CASSWTGKGYTF
abundance: NA
j_gene: TRBJ1-2
d_gene: TRBD1
v_gene: TRBV11-2

CDR3nt: TGTGCCAGCAGTGACGGACAGGGACCTAATTCACCCCTCCACTTT
CDR3aa: CASSDGQGPNSPLHF
abundance: NA
j_gene: TRBJ1-6
d_gene: TRBD1
v_gene: TRBV2

CDR3nt: TGTGCCGGGACGAAGGACAGTAAAAGAACCGGGGAGCTGTTTTTT
CDR3aa: CAGTKDSKRTGELFF
abundance: NA
j_gene: TRBJ2-2
d_gene: NA
v_gene: TRBV7-9

CDR3nt: TGTGCCAGCAGCTTAGTGAAGGGAGACAACTATGGCTACACCTTC
CDR3aa: CASSLVKGDNYGYTF
abundance: NA
j_gene: TRBJ1-2
d_gene: NA
v_gene: TRBV7-9

CDR3nt: TGTGCCAGCAGACCCGACAGCCTCCAAGAGACCCAGTACTTC
CDR3aa: CASRPDSLQETQYF
abundance: once
j_gene: TRBJ2-5
d_gene: NA
v_gene: TRBV6-5

CDR3nt: TGCAGCGTTCAGGGACAGGGGTTCCATGGATATGGCTACACCTTC
CDR3aa: CSVQGQGFHGYGYTF
abundance: NA
j_gene: TRBJ1-2
d_gene: TRBD1
v_gene: TRBV29-1

CDR3nt: TGTGCCAGCAGTGACGGAACAGGGGGAGGAGATACGCAGTATTTT
CDR3aa: CASSDGTGGGDTQYF
abundance: NA
j_gene: TRBJ2-3
d_gene: TRBD1
v_gene: TRBV6-4

CDR3nt: TGTGCCAGCAGCCGGGACAGTAACCGTTATGGCTACACCTTC
CDR3aa: CASSRDSNRYGYTF
abundance: NA
j_gene: TRBJ1-2
d_gene: TRBD1
v_gene: TRBV7-2

CDR3nt: TGCGCCGGCTCCCCTTGCGGGGGATCACCCCCCGATGAAGAGACCCAGTACTTC
CDR3aa: CAGSPCGGSPPDEETQYF
abundance: NA
j_gene: TRBJ2-5
d_gene: TRBD2
v_gene: TRBV10-1

CDR3nt: TGTGCCAGCAGTGGCCACGGGACAGGGGTCTCCACAGATACGCAGTATTTT
CDR3aa: CASSGHGTGVSTDTQYF
abundance: NA
j_gene: TRBJ2-3
d_gene: TRBD1
v_gene: TRBV25-1

CDR3nt: TGCGCCAGCAGCTTTGCGCAGGGCGAGCAGTACTTC
CDR3aa: CASSFAQGEQYF
abundance: NA
j_gene: TRBJ2-7
d_gene: NA
v_gene: TRBV5-1

CDR3nt: TGTGCCACCAGTGTCCCCGGACAGGGGGCCGCTTTCTTT
CDR3aa: CATSVPGQGAAFF
abundance: NA
j_gene: TRBJ1-1
d_gene: TRBD1
v_gene: TRBV24-1

CDR3nt: TGTGCCAGCAGCGTAGGGGCAGACTATAATTCACCCCTCCACTTT
CDR3aa: CASSVGADYNSPLHF
abundance: NA
j_gene: TRBJ1-6
d_gene: NA
v_gene: TRBV9

CDR3nt: TGTGCCAGCAGCCTTCAGGGGTATAATTCACCCCTCCACTTT
CDR3aa: CASSLQGYNSPLHF
abundance: NA
j_gene: TRBJ1-6
d_gene: NA
v_gene: TRBV13

CDR3nt: TGTGCCAGCAGCCTAACGACAGATATGAACACTGAAGCTTTCTTT
CDR3aa: CASSLTTDMNTEAFF
abundance: NA
j_gene: TRBJ1-1
d_gene: NA
v_gene: TRBV6-5

CDR3nt: TGTGCCAGCAGTCCGACAGTACAGGATGGCTACACCTTC
CDR3aa: CASSPTVQDGYTF
abundance: NA
j_gene: TRBJ1-2
d_gene: NA
v_gene: TRBV28

CDR3nt: TGCGCCAGCAGCCCAGACAGGGCAACTAACTATGGCTACACCTTC
CDR3aa: CASSPDRATNYGYTF
abundance: NA
j_gene: TRBJ1-2
d_gene: TRBD1
v_gene: TRBV4-1

CDR3nt: TGTGCCAGCAGTTTATTGGCCAGCACAGATACGCAGTATTTT
CDR3aa: CASSLLASTDTQYF
abundance: NA
j_gene: TRBJ2-3
d_gene: NA
v_gene: TRBV28

CDR3nt: TGTGCCAGCAGCGTAGGAACTAGCGGACACCAAGAGACCCAGTACTTC
CDR3aa: CASSVGTSGHQETQYF
abundance: NA
j_gene: TRBJ2-5
d_gene: TRBD2
v_gene: TRBV9

CDR3nt: TGTGCCAGCAGCTTAGGGGGACAGGAAGAGACCCAGTACTTC
CDR3aa: CASSLGGQEETQYF
abundance: NA
j_gene: TRBJ2-5
d_gene: TRBD1
v_gene: TRBV11-2

CDR3nt: TGCGCCAGCAGCTTGGCCCATAGTAGCCCCCACTACAATGAGCAGTTCTTC
CDR3aa: CASSLAHSSPHYNEQFF
abundance: NA
j_gene: TRBJ2-1
d_gene: NA
v_gene: TRBV5-1

CDR3nt: TGTGCCAGCTCACCATGGACAGGGGAAGACACTGAAGCTTTCTTT
CDR3aa: CASSPWTGEDTEAFF
abundance: NA
j_gene: TRBJ1-1
d_gene: TRBD1
v_gene: TRBV18

CDR3nt: TGCAGTGCTAGTAGCGGGGGCCCGACGGATGGCTACACCTTC
CDR3aa: CSASSGGPTDGYTF
abundance: NA
j_gene: TRBJ1-2
d_gene: NA
v_gene: TRBV20-1

CDR3nt: TGTGCCAGCAGTTGGGACAGATTGACTAGCACAGATACGCAGTATTTT
CDR3aa: CASSWDRLTSTDTQYF
abundance: NA
j_gene: TRBJ2-3
d_gene: TRBD1
v_gene: TRBV2

CDR3nt: TGTGCCAGTACTATTCATGACAGGGCCTTCTATGGCTACACCTTC
CDR3aa: CASTIHDRAFYGYTF
abundance: NA
j_gene: TRBJ1-2
d_gene: TRBD1
v_gene: TRBV19

CDR3nt: TGTGCCAGCAGTGCCAGCTTAGCTGGTCTGTTCGGGGAGCTGTTTTTT
CDR3aa: CASSASLAGLFGELFF
abundance: NA
j_gene: TRBJ2-2
d_gene: NA
v_gene: TRBV3-1/TRBV3-2

CDR3nt: TGCGCCAGCAAACAAGGGGATTCTAATGAAAAACTGTTTTTT
CDR3aa: CASKQGDSNEKLFF
abundance: NA
j_gene: TRBJ1-4
d_gene: NA
v_gene: TRBV5-1

CDR3nt: TGTGCCAGCTCACTCCTTAGACAGGGGGCATCAGATACGCAGTATTTT
CDR3aa: CASSLLRQGASDTQYF
abundance: NA
j_gene: TRBJ2-3
d_gene: TRBD1
v_gene: TRBV18

CDR3nt: TGTGCCAGCAGCTTGCGGGCTATGAACACTGAAGCTTTCTTT
CDR3aa: CASSLRAMNTEAFF
abundance: NA
j_gene: TRBJ1-1
d_gene: NA
v_gene: TRBV11-2

CDR3nt: TGTGCCAGCAGTTCGGGGACAGGGAATCAGCCCCAGCATTTT
CDR3aa: CASSSGTGNQPQHF
abundance: NA
j_gene: TRBJ1-5
d_gene: TRBD1
v_gene: TRBV27

CDR3nt: TGCGCCAGCAGTGAGAGGGAGGGCCGGGGCTACACCTTC
CDR3aa: CASSEREGRGYTF
abundance: NA
j_gene: TRBJ1-2
d_gene: NA
v_gene: TRBV10-2

CDR3nt: TGCGCCAGCAGCTTCTCCGGGACAGGGAACACTGAAGCTTTCTTT
CDR3aa: CASSFSGTGNTEAFF
abundance: NA
j_gene: TRBJ1-1
d_gene: TRBD1
v_gene: TRBV5-1

CDR3nt: TGTGCCAGCAGCCAAGAGGCGCCGGGGGACGAGCAGTACTTC
CDR3aa: CASSQEAPGDEQYF
abundance: NA
j_gene: TRBJ2-7
d_gene: NA
v_gene: TRBV3-1/TRBV3-2

CDR3nt: TGTGCCAGTGAGAGGGCAGGAATTTTTCAGCCCCAGCATTTT
CDR3aa: CASERAGIFQPQHF
abundance: once
j_gene: TRBJ1-5
d_gene: NA
v_gene: TRBV19

CDR3nt: TGTGCCAGCAGTCCGACAGCTAACTATGGCTACACCTTC
CDR3aa: CASSPTANYGYTF
abundance: NA
j_gene: TRBJ1-2
d_gene: NA
v_gene: TRBV6-5

CDR3nt: TGTGCCAGCAGTTGGGGACAGGGGGCTTTAAACACCATATATTTT
CDR3aa: CASSWGQGALNTIYF
abundance: NA
j_gene: TRBJ1-3
d_gene: TRBD1
v_gene: TRBV2